One and the same sample provided the 24 T cell receptor beta chains below, sequenced in a study of T cell responses to AZD1222 COVID-19 vaccine. Only in-frame clones appear in the TCRdb table, and some are missing; sequencing was by immunoSEQ multiplex PCR. In the table there are fewer than 200,000 clones, around nine tenths of which are singletons. The source was peripheral blood, collected 28 days after the second AZD1222 dose. All receptors derive from an adult who received the AZD1222 COVID-19 vaccine.

The count of this clone is one. The chain is built from TRBV20-1 and TRBJ2-1, with TRBD2 matching over 10 bases. This CDR3 contains 15 residues. J lost 0 bases, V lost 3 bases, and 2 bases had no gene match. Germline V lookup: CDR1 DFQATT, CDR2 SNEGSKA (reference sequence). CDR3 DNA: TGCAGTGCTAGTAGCGGGGGGCTCTCCTACAATGAGCAGTTCTTC. Amino acid sequence: CSASSGGLSYNEQFF.

The rearrangement joins TRBV7-2 to TRBJ1-6; unclear D gene. V was pared by 1 base and J by 9 bases, with 4 bases between. CDR3 length: 12 residues. Germline CDR1 and CDR2: SGHTA and FQGNSA. CDR3 region: CASSLVRSPLHF. The CDR3, as DNA: TGTGCCAGCAGCTTAGTACGTTCACCCCTCCACTTT.

The chain couples TRBV6-2 or TRBV6-3 to TRBJ2-7; 7 bases map to TRBD2. Trimming cost V 2 bases and J 7 bases; bases outside gene matches: 8. The CDR3 length is 14 residues. Germline V gene lookup returns CDR1 MNHEY and CDR2 SVGEGT. The CDR3 spells CASSYRAGTGEQYF. The CDR3 coding sequence is TGTGCCAGCAGTTACCGAGCGGGGACCGGGGAGCAGTACTTC.

The chain uses TRBV20-1 and TRBJ2-5, with TRBD2 matching over 7 bases. Germline CDR1 is DFQATT and CDR2 is SNEGSKA (reference sequence). Losses at the gene ends were 3 bases for V and 0 bases for J; bases not matched to a gene: 1. CDR3 size: 13 residues. This CDR3 reads CSASGGDQETQYF. CDR3 DNA sequence: TGCAGTGCTAGTGGGGGGGACCAAGAGACCCAGTACTTC.

The chain carries TRBV7-9 and TRBJ1-2; D possibly corresponds to TRBD1 (6 bases). Trimming stripped 5 bases from V and 4 bases from J, with 8 bases between. This CDR3 spans 12 amino acids. CDR1 and CDR2 from the germline V gene are SEHNR and FQNEAQ (reference sequence). CDR3 sequence: CASSPTGYGYTF. The DNA for the CDR3 is TGTGCCAGCAGCCCGACAGGCTATGGCTACACCTTC. The full variable domain, with the rest looked up from reference TRBV7-9 and TRBJ1-2, is DTGVSQNPRHKITKRGQNVTFRCDPISEHNRLYWYRQTLGQGPEFLTYFQNEAQLEKSRLLSDRFSAERPKGSFSTLEIQRTEQGDSAMYLCASSPTGYGYTFGSGTRLTVV.

In its sample, this clone was seen once. Other DNA sequences from this sample encode an identical CDR3 as well. The chain joins TRBV5-1 to TRBJ1-1; D uncertain. The CDR3 has 13 amino acids. Germline-derived CDR1 and CDR2 are SGHRS and YFSETQ. V was pared by 0 bases and J by 1 base, with 4 bases between. The CDR3 coding sequence is TGCGCCAGCAGCTTGGGCCCGAACACTGAAGCTTTCTTT. Translating it yields CASSLGPNTEAFF.

This sequence joins TRBV19 and TRBJ1-6; D gene uncertain. CDR1 and CDR2 (germline): LNHDA, SQIVND (reference sequence). This CDR3 has 15 amino acids. V gave up 5 bases and J gave up 10 bases, with 18 bases separating them. CDR3 nucleotides: TGTGCCAGTAGTCCCCTGAAGGGCCGGGCATCACCCCTCCACTTT. Translation gives CASSPLKGRASPLHF.

This clone has just a few counts. The CDR3 sequence: CASSLAWSSYEQYF. The CDR3 bases are TGCGCCAGCAGCTTAGCGTGGAGCTCCTACGAGCAGTACTTC. The gene calls are TRBV5-1 and TRBJ2-7; D unclear. This CDR3 has 14 residues. Germline-derived CDR1 and CDR2 are SGHRS and YFSETQ. The V gene lost 2 bases and the J gene lost 0 bases, with 9 bases spanning the gap. Supplemented by reference TRBV5-1 and TRBJ2-7, the full variable domain reads KAGVTQTPRYLIKTRGQQVTLSCSPISGHRSVSWYQQTPGQGLQFLFEYFSETQRNKGNFPGRFSGRQFSNSRSEMNVSTLELGDSALYLCASSLAWSSYEQYFGPGTRLTVT.

This clone was recorded only once. The genes are TRBV6-1 and TRBJ1-6; possible D gene TRBD1, 6 bases. Germline V gene lookup returns CDR1 MNHNS and CDR2 SASEGT. V lost 0 bases and J 11 bases, leaving 14 bases between the germline ends. The CDR3 extends over 15 amino acids. CDR3 sequence reads: CASSEALGGRAPLHF. Written as DNA, the CDR3 is TGTGCCAGCAGTGAAGCACTAGGGGGTCGCGCACCCCTCCACTTT.

The rearrangement uses TRBV19 and TRBJ2-7, with 10 bases aligning to TRBD2. Germline CDR1 is LNHDA and CDR2 is SQIVND (reference sequence). V lost 5 bases, J lost 4 bases, and 5 bases stayed unmatched. This CDR3 spans 14 amino acids. The CDR3 sequence: CASSSGTSEYEQYF. The DNA of the CDR3 is TGTGCCAGTAGTTCCGGGACTAGCGAGTACGAGCAGTACTTC.

This clone was picked up a small number of times. The V call is TRBV14, the J call TRBJ1-4; maybe TRBD1 (5 bases). The V and J ends lost 4 bases and 13 bases respectively, with 16 bases between them. The CDR3 is 13 amino acids. Germline V gene sequence: CDR1 SGHDN, CDR2 FVKESK. The CDR3 DNA follows: TGTGCCAGCAGCCCGAGACAGAATGGTAGACTGTTTTTT. Encoded protein: CASSPRQNGRLFF.

The rearrangement links TRBV11-2 to TRBJ2-1; D is uncertain. The length of the CDR3 is 14 residues. V was shortened by 5 bases and J by 6 bases, with 14 bases between the two germline ends. Germline values: CDR1 SGHAT, CDR2 FQNNGV. This chain's CDR3 is CASSATSVFNEQFF. Here the CDR3 DNA reads TGTGCCAGCAGCGCTACTTCGGTTTTCAATGAGCAGTTCTTC.

The V gene is TRBV2, the J gene TRBJ2-7; 8 nucleotides match TRBD1. The CDR3 length is 14 residues. Trimming took 6 bases from V and 3 from J; bases not matched to a gene: 7. Germline CDR1 and CDR2: SNHLY and FYNNEI. DNA of the CDR3: TGTGCCAGCAGGCCCCGGGACAGGCGCTACGAGCAGTACTTC. It yields the protein CASRPRDRRYEQYF.

Only one count was recorded for this clone. This chain connects TRBV28 to TRBJ1-5; D not resolved. CDR1 MDHEN and CDR2 SYDVKM come from the germline V gene. CDR3 size: 15 residues. The V gene lost 5 bases and the J gene lost 3 bases, with 14 bases spanning the gap. The chain's CDR3 is CASSPRVGSNQPQHF. CDR3 DNA sequence: TGTGCCAGCAGTCCCAGAGTGGGTTCCAATCAGCCCCAGCATTTT.

As for this clone: A read error may account for a junction end that differs from germline. The chain joins TRBV19 to TRBJ2-2, with 11 positions matching TRBD2. The CDR3 length is 14 residues. The V gene's germline CDR1 is LNHDA and CDR2 SQIVND (reference sequence). Here the CDR3 reads CASRIAGGPGELFF. CDR3 nucleotides: TGTGCCAGTAGAATAGCGGGGGGGCCCGGGGAGCTGTTTTTT.

The chain carries TRBV3-1 (or the pseudogene TRBV3-2) and TRBJ1-5; 8 bases are shared with TRBD1. The CDR3 consists of 16 residues. The germline CDR1 and CDR2 sequences are LGHDT and YNNKEL (reference sequence). Trimming removed 0 bases from V and 4 bases from J; junction bases left unmatched: 5. The CDR3 nucleotides are TGTGCCAGCAGCCAAGATGCAACAGGGGGTAATCAGCCCCAGCATTTT. Protein: CASSQDATGGNQPQHF.

The chain is built from TRBV18 and TRBJ1-6, with 7 bases lining up with TRBD1. The CDR3 is 13 amino acids. Looked up from germline, CDR1 is KGHSH and CDR2 is LQKENI. V was pared by 5 bases and J by 10 bases, with 5 bases of the junction left unmatched. The CDR3 DNA follows: TGTGCCAGCTCAGACAGGGAAGACTCACCCCTCCACTTT. It translates to CASSDREDSPLHF.

This chain links TRBV28 with TRBJ1-4, with D maybe TRBD1 (6 bases). The ends were cut back, 8 bases at V and 8 bases at J, with 21 bases in the middle. Germline V gene data show CDR1 as MDHEN and CDR2 as SYDVKM. The CDR3 covers 15 residues. The CDR3 nucleotides are TGTGCCAGCCTCGGGGAGGGGAAAGGGGGGGAAAAACTGTTTTTT. This gives the protein CASLGEGKGGEKLFF.

The genes are TRBV25-1 and TRBJ2-5; D is ambiguous. Looked up from germline, CDR1 is MGHDK and CDR2 is SYGVNS. CDR3 length equals 12 residues. V was cut by 2 bases and J by 5 bases, with 6 bases left in between. The CDR3 spells CASSEIGETQYF. The CDR3 region has the DNA TGTGCCAGCAGTGAAATCGGTGAGACCCAGTACTTC.

This clone was observed a single time. Written as DNA, the CDR3 is TGTGCCAGCACCCCACCAGGAAACTACGAGCAGTACTTC. Translation gives CASTPPGNYEQYF. The chain carries TRBV11-2 and TRBJ2-7, with D hard to call. Germline CDR1 and CDR2: SGHAT and FQNNGV. The CDR3 totals 13 residues. V was clipped by 7 bases and J by 3 bases, with 13 bases between them.

Regarding this clone: Other DNA sequences in the same sample also yield this CDR3. The genes are TRBV5-1 and TRBJ1-1; TRBD1 matches at 7 bases. V was clipped by 0 bases and J by 0 bases; unmatched bases: 2. Looked up from germline, CDR1 is SGHRS and CDR2 is YFSETQ. CDR3 length: 15 residues. The CDR3 DNA sequence: TGCGCCAGCAGCTTGGGACAGGGTATGAACACTGAAGCTTTCTTT. Amino acid sequence: CASSLGQGMNTEAFF.

The rearrangement joins TRBV5-6 to TRBJ1-5; no clear D gene. The CDR3 sequence is 15 residues long. The germline V gene encodes CDR1 SGHDT and CDR2 YYEEEE. Trimming cost V 0 bases and J 4 bases, with 11 bases left between them. CDR3 residues: CASSLGPSFNQPQHF. The CDR3 nucleotides are TGTGCCAGCAGCTTGGGGCCGTCTTTTAATCAGCCCCAGCATTTT.

The J gene is TRBJ2-7, the V gene TRBV27, with 7 nucleotides matching TRBD1. Looked up from germline, CDR1 is MNHEY and CDR2 is SMNVEV (reference sequence). CDR3 size: 13 residues. V lost 6 bases to trimming and J lost 2 bases; unmatched junction nucleotides: 4. The CDR3 reads CASRGQETYEQYF. CDR3 DNA sequence: TGTGCCAGCAGAGGACAGGAAACCTACGAGCAGTACTTC.

This clone has only one observation. The chain carries TRBV2 and TRBJ2-7; D uncertain. The germline CDR1 and CDR2 sequences are SNHLY and FYNNEI. Trimming left V 10 bases short and J 3 bases short, with 13 bases between. CDR3 size: 12 residues. The CDR3 nucleotides read TGTGCCACAGGACGCTACCTCTACGAGCAGTACTTC. It encodes CATGRYLYEQYF.